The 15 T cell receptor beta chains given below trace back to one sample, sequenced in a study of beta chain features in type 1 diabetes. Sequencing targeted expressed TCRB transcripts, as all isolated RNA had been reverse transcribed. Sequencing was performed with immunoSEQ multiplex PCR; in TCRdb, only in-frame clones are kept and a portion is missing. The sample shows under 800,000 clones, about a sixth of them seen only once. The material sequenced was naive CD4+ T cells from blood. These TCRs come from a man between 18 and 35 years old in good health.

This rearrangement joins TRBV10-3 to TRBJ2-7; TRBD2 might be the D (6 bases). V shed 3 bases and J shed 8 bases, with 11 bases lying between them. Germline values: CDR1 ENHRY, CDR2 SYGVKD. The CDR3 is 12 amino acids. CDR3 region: CAISDPSAQQYF. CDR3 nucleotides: TGTGCCATCAGTGATCCTAGCGCCCAGCAGTACTTC.

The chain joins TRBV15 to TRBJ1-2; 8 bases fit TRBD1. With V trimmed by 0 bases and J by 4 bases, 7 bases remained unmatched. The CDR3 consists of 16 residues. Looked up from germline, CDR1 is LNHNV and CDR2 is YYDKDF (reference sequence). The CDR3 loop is CATSRDLQGAGYGYTF. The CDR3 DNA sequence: TGTGCCACCAGCAGAGATTTGCAGGGGGCGGGCTATGGCTACACCTTC.

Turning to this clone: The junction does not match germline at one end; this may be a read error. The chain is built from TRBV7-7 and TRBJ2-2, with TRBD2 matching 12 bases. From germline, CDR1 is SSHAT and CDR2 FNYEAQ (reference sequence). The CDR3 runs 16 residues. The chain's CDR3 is CASSPPSGGASWELFF. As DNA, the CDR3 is TGTGCTAGCAGCCCTCCTAGCGGGGGGGCCTCGTGGGAGCTGTTTTTT.

The chain's CDR3 is CSVESVTGELFF. The CDR3 nucleotides read TGCAGCGTTGAATCGGTCACCGGGGAGCTGTTTTTT. The chain is built from TRBV29-1 and TRBJ2-2; D unclear. The V and J ends lost 2 bases and 4 bases respectively, with 5 bases between them. Germline CDR1 and CDR2: SQVTM and ANQGSEA. The CDR3 covers 12 residues.

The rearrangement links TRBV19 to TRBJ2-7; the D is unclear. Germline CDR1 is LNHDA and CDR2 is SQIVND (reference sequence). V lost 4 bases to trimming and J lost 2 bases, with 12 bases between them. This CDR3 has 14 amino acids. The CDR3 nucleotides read TGTGCCAGTAGTAGTGGCAGCTCAACCTACGAGCAGTACTTC. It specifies CASSSGSSTYEQYF. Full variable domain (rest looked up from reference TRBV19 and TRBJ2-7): DGGITQSPKYLFRKEGQNVTLSCEQNLNHDAMYWYRQDPGQGLRLIYYSQIVNDFQKGDIAEGYSVSREKKESFPLTVTSAQKNPTAFYLCASSSGSSTYEQYFGPGTRLTVT.

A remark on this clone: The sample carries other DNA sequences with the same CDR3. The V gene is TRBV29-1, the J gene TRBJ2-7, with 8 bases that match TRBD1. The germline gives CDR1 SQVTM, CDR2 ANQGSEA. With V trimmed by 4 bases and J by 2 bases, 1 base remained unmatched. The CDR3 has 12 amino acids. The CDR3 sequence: CSVGDRTYEQYF. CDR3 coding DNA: TGCAGCGTTGGGGACAGGACCTACGAGCAGTACTTC.

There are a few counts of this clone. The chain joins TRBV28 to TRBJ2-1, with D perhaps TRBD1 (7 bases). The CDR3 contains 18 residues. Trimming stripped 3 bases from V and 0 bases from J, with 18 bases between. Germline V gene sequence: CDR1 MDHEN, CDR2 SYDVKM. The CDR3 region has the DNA TGTGCCAGCAGTTTTTCGGCAGGGGGGCTAGGCTCCTACAATGAGCAGTTCTTC. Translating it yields CASSFSAGGLGSYNEQFF.

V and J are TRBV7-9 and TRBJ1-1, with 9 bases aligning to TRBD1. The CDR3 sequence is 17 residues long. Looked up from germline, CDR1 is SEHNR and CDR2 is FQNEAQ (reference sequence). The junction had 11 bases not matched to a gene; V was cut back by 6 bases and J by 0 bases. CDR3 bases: TGTGCCAGCAGAGCCCCCGGTGACAGGGGGGTGAACACTGAAGCTTTCTTT. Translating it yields CASRAPGDRGVNTEAFF.

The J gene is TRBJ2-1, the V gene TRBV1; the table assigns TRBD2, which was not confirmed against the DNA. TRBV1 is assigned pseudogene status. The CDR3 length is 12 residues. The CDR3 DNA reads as TGCACCAGCAGCCAATGCCTACATGAGCAGTTCTTC. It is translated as CTSSQCLHEQFF.

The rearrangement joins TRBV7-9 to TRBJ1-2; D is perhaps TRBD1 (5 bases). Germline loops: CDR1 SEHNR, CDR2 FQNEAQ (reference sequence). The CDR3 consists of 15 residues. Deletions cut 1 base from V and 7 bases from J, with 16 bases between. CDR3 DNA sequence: TGTGCCAGCAGCTTAGACGGGGAGTTTAGGGGTGGCTACACCTTC. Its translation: CASSLDGEFRGGYTF.

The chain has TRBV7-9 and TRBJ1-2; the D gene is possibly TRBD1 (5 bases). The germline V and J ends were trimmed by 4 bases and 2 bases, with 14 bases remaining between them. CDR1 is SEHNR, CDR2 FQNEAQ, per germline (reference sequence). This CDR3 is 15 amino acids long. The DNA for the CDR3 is TGTGCCAGCAGCTCTCGAGCAGGGTCGAACTATGGCTACACCTTC. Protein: CASSSRAGSNYGYTF.

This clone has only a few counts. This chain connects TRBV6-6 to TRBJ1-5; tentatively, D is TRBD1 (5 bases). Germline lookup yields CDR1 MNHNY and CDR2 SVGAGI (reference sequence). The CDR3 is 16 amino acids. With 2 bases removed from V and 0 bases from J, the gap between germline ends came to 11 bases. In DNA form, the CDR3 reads TGTGCCAGCAGTTACCCCGGGAGGGGTAGCAATCAGCCCCAGCATTTT. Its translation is CASSYPGRGSNQPQHF.

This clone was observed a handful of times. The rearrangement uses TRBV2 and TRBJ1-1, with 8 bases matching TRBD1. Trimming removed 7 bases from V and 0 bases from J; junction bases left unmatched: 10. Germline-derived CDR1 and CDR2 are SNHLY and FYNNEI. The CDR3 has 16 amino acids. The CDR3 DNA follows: TGTGCCAGCAAAGGACAGGGTATACTCCTGAACACTGAAGCTTTCTTT. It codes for CASKGQGILLNTEAFF.

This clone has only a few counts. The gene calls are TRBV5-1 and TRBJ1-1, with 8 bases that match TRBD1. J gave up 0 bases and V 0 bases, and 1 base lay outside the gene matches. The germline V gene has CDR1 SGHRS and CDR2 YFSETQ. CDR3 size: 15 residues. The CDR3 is CASSLGTGLNTEAFF. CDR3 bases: TGCGCCAGCAGCTTGGGGACAGGGCTGAACACTGAAGCTTTCTTT.

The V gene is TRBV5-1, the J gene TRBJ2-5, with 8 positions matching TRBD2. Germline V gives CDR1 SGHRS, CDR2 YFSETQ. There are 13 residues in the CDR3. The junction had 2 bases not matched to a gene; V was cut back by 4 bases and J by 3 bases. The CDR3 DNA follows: TGCGCCAGCAGCCTGACTAGCGAAGAGACCCAGTACTTC. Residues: CASSLTSEETQYF.